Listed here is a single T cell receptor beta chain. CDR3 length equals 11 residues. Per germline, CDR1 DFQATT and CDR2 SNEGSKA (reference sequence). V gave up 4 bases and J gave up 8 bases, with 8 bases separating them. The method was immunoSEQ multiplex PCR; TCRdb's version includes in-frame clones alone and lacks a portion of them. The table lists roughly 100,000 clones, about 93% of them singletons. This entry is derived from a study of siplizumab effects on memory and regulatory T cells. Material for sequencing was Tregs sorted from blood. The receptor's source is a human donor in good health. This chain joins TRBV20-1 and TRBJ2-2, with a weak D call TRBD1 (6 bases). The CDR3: CSATGTGELFF. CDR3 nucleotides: TGCAGTGCTACAGGGACAGGGGAGCTGTTTTTT.